Presented here are 31 T cell receptor beta chains from one specimen sequenced in a study of blood T cells in healthy people across ages. Primers used in a second PCR of roughly 6 to 11 cycles were a sample-barcoded 5' primer and a J-beta primer mix. Using its own MiXCR run on the 5' RACE reads, TCRdb lists one record per CDR3 protein. Altogether about 280,000 distinct CDR3 sequences are present, roughly 26% being singletons, with the ten largest covering around 30%. Material for sequencing was blood. The receptor set was obtained from a woman between 70 and 85 years old in good health.

The chain joins TRBV15 to TRBJ2-1; the match to TRBD2 covers 7 bases. Germline-derived CDR1 and CDR2 are LNHNV and YYDKDF (reference sequence). V lost 1 base, J lost 5 bases, and 5 bases stayed unmatched. This CDR3 has 15 residues. The CDR3 region has the DNA TGTGCCACCAGCAGAGGCGGGAGAATTGACAATGAGCAGTTCTTC. It is translated as CATSRGGRIDNEQFF. The variable domain in full, with the rest retrieved from reference TRBV15 and TRBJ2-1, is DAMVIQNPRYQVTQFGKPVTLSCSQTLNHNVMYWYQQKSSQAPKLLFHYYDKDFNNEADTPDNFQSRRPNTSFCFLDIRSPGLGDTAMYLCATSRGGRIDNEQFFGPGTRLTVL.

The chain has TRBV4-3 and TRBJ2-3; 12 bases line up with TRBD2. Germline CDR1 reads LGHNA; CDR2 reads YSLEER. This CDR3 spans 16 amino acids. J gave up 2 bases and V 3 bases, and 3 bases lay outside the gene matches. The DNA for the CDR3 is TGCGCCAGCAGCCACACTAGCGGGGGGACCACAGATACGCAGTATTTT. Residues: CASSHTSGGTTDTQYF.

The chain combines TRBV14 with TRBJ2-5; possibly TRBD1 or TRBD2 for D (5 bases each). The J call may be wrong; the DNA end is better matched by TRBJ2-7. This CDR3 contains 12 residues. CDR1 is SGHDN, CDR2 FVKESK, per germline. In DNA, the CDR3 is TGTGCCAGCAGCCCCGGGGCTTACGAGCAGTACTTC. It specifies CASSPGAYEQYF.

This clonotype was found a few times. The chain joins TRBV20-1 to TRBJ2-2; D unclear. This CDR3 spans 13 amino acids. V gave up 2 bases and J gave up 1 base, with 5 bases separating them. Looked up from germline, CDR1 is DFQATT and CDR2 is SNEGSKA (reference sequence). DNA of the CDR3: TGCAGTGCTAGATCGGGGAACACCGGGGAGCTGTTTTTT. It encodes CSARSGNTGELFF.

There are a few counts of this clonotype. This sequence joins TRBV29-1 and TRBJ2-7; 9 bases are a match to TRBD1. Germline V CDR1 and CDR2: SQVTM, ANQGSEA. The trim removed 6 bases at V and 3 bases at J, leaving 6 bases unmatched. The CDR3 loop spans 13 amino acids. In DNA, the CDR3 is TGCAGCGTCGGTAAGACAGGGGGCTACGAGCAGTACTTC. It translates to CSVGKTGGYEQYF.

This clonotype was detected only a few times. The V call is TRBV27, the J call TRBJ1-5; 7 positions agree with TRBD1. Per germline, CDR1 MNHEY and CDR2 SMNVEV (reference sequence). CDR3 size: 15 residues. J was trimmed by 5 bases and V by 0 bases; bases with no gene match: 4. The CDR3 DNA reads TGTGCCAGCAGTTTATCGGAGGGGGCTGATCAGCCCCAGCATTTT. Protein: CASSLSEGADQPQHF.

This clonotype appeared a few times. The genes are TRBV27 and TRBJ2-5, with 12 bases lining up with TRBD2. The last part of the DNA fits TRBJ2-7 better; the J call may be wrong. Germline V CDR1 and CDR2: MNHEY, SMNVEV (reference sequence). The CDR3 extends over 15 amino acids. The DNA for the CDR3 is TGTGCCAGCAGTTTCCTAGCGGGAGGGAGTTACGAGCAGTACTTC. This sequence encodes CASSFLAGGSYEQYF.

This clonotype was found many times. The V call is TRBV29-1, the J call TRBJ2-1; D tentatively reads TRBD1 or TRBD2 (5 bases each). The V and J ends lost 6 bases and 4 bases respectively, with 10 bases between them. The CDR3 totals 12 residues. Germline CDR1 and CDR2: SQVTM and ANQGSEA. The CDR3 protein is CSVIREYNEQFF. The CDR3 nucleotides are TGCAGCGTGATCAGGGAGTACAATGAGCAGTTCTTC.

The chain links TRBV5-1 to TRBJ1-4, with TRBD1 as a possible D gene (5 bases). The CDR3 loop spans 16 amino acids. V lost 0 bases to trimming and J lost 6 bases, with 15 bases between them. Germline V CDR1 and CDR2: SGHRS, YFSETQ. CDR3 coding DNA: TGCGCCAGCAGCTTGGGCCTGGGGCAGGTTGATGAAAAACTGTTTTTT. This translates into CASSLGLGQVDEKLFF.

This clonotype was observed a few times. V is TRBV28 and J is TRBJ1-6; 10 bases fit TRBD1. The V gene's germline CDR1 is MDHEN and CDR2 SYDVKM. V was pared by 8 bases and J by 6 bases, with 4 bases of the junction left unmatched. This CDR3 has 14 amino acids. This chain's CDR3 is CASLGQGLNSPLHF. In DNA, the CDR3 is TGTGCCAGCCTGGGACAGGGGCTTAATTCACCCCTCCACTTT. Full variable domain (remainder filled in from reference TRBV28 and TRBJ1-6): DVKVTQSSRYLVKRTGEKVFLECVQDMDHENMFWYRQDPGLGLRLIYFSYDVKMKEKGDIPEGYSVSREKKERFSLILESASTNQTSMYLCASLGQGLNSPLHFGNGTRLTVT.

This clonotype has a handful of counts. This sequence joins TRBV29-1 and TRBJ2-7, with D uncertain. Trimming removed 7 bases at V and 5 bases at J, with 18 bases between. Germline CDR1 and CDR2: SQVTM and ANQGSEA. CDR3 length equals 13 residues. The chain's CDR3 is CSATPSSNHEQYF. CDR3 coding DNA: TGCAGCGCGACCCCTTCGAGTAACCACGAGCAGTACTTC.

This chain connects TRBV6-1 to TRBJ2-7; possible D gene TRBD1, 6 bases. Germline V gene data show CDR1 as MNHNS and CDR2 as SASEGT. The CDR3 totals 15 residues. V shed 7 bases and J shed 2 bases, with 18 bases lying between them. The CDR3 sequence: CASTLEQGLAYEQYF. In DNA form, the CDR3 reads TGTGCCAGCACCCTAGAACAGGGATTAGCCTACGAGCAGTACTTC.

The chain employs TRBV5-1 and TRBJ1-2; 7 nucleotides align to TRBD1. Trimming took 4 bases from V and 8 from J; bases not matched to a gene: 11. The germline V gene has CDR1 SGHRS and CDR2 YFSETQ. This CDR3 comprises 14 residues. CDR3 DNA sequence: TGCGCCAGCAGCGCCAGACAGGGATCGGAAGGCTACACCTTC. This codes for CASSARQGSEGYTF.

The chain couples TRBV27 to TRBJ1-1, with a possible D match to TRBD1 (5 bases). This CDR3 contains 17 residues. CDR1 and CDR2 (germline): MNHEY, SMNVEV (reference sequence). V lost 0 bases and J lost 0, with 14 bases in between. As DNA, the CDR3 is TGTGCCAGCAGTTTATCCGCGGCAGGGTTTATGAACACTGAAGCTTTCTTT. The encoded protein is CASSLSAAGFMNTEAFF.

Here the CDR3 reads CSASIGPTGSPLHF. The CDR3 DNA reads as TGCAGTGCTAGTATCGGCCCTACGGGTTCACCCCTCCACTTT. The genes are TRBV20-1 and TRBJ1-6; D unresolved. CDR1 and CDR2 (germline): DFQATT, SNEGSKA (reference sequence). There are 14 residues in the CDR3. V lost 3 bases and J lost 9, with 15 bases in between.

The V and J genes are TRBV5-1 and TRBJ2-7, with 7 bases lining up with TRBD1. The CDR3 consists of 15 residues. The V segment lost 6 bases and the J segment 2 bases; nucleotides outside the gene matches: 11. Per germline, CDR1 SGHRS and CDR2 YFSETQ. The chain's CDR3 is CASTKLEGGPYEQYF. The CDR3, as DNA: TGCGCCAGCACCAAGCTAGAAGGGGGCCCCTACGAGCAGTACTTC.

This clonotype has at least ten counts. The chain couples TRBV5-6 to TRBJ2-1; D is unresolved. The CDR3 totals 11 residues. From germline, CDR1 is SGHDT and CDR2 YYEEEE. Trimming removed 3 bases from V and 6 bases from J, with 4 bases in between. CDR3 bases: TGTGCCAGCAGCTCGGCCAATGAGCAGTTCTTC. Protein: CASSSANEQFF. The entire variable domain, with the rest obtained from reference TRBV5-6 and TRBJ2-1, is as follows: DAGVTQSPTHLIKTRGQQVTLRCSPKSGHDTVSWYQQALGQGPQFIFQYYEEEERQRGNFPDRFSGHQFPNYSSELNVNALLLGDSALYLCASSSANEQFFGPGTRLTVL.

The chain uses TRBV20-1 and TRBJ2-7, with 7 bases aligning to TRBD2. V was clipped by 1 base and J by 0 bases; unmatched bases: 9. The V gene's germline CDR1 is DFQATT and CDR2 SNEGSKA (reference sequence). The CDR3 is made up of 16 amino acids. DNA for the CDR3: TGCAGTGCTAGAGTTCCGAGAGCGGGGAGCTCCTACGAGCAGTACTTC. Translation gives CSARVPRAGSSYEQYF.

The CDR3 is CASTPYGPLTDTQYF. For the CDR3, the DNA is TGTGCCAGCACACCCTACGGCCCCCTGACAGATACGCAGTATTTT. This sequence joins TRBV5-8 and TRBJ2-3, with D hard to call. Trimming took 6 bases from V and 3 from J, leaving 17 bases between them. Germline values: CDR1 SGHTS, CDR2 YDEGEE. The CDR3 length is 15 residues.

This clonotype was observed many times. V gene TRBV7-3 combines with J gene TRBJ2-1; 9 bases match TRBD2. This CDR3 is built from 15 residues. Losses at the gene ends were 1 base for V and 7 bases for J; bases not matched to a gene: 5. Germline assignment: CDR1 SGHTA and CDR2 FQGTGA. As DNA, the CDR3 is TGTGCCAGCAGCTTAATGCCTAGCGGGATTAATGAGCAGTTCTTC. This gives the protein CASSLMPSGINEQFF.

The count of this clonotype is one. The chain recombines TRBV10-3 with TRBJ1-5, with D perhaps matching TRBD1 (5 bases). The ends were cut back, 5 bases at V and 4 bases at J, with 15 bases in the middle. This CDR3 region has 15 residues. Germline V gene data show CDR1 as ENHRY and CDR2 as SYGVKD. The CDR3 region is CAISPGTDLNQPQHF. The CDR3 nucleotides are TGTGCCATCAGTCCCGGGACTGACCTGAATCAGCCCCAGCATTTT.

V gene TRBV27 combines with J gene TRBJ2-1; 7 bases agree with TRBD1. J was trimmed by 5 bases and V by 6 bases; bases with no gene match: 10. This CDR3 has 15 residues. Germline CDR1 reads MNHEY; CDR2 reads SMNVEV (reference sequence). The CDR3 nucleotides are TGTGCCAGCAGCCTGGGAACAGGGGTCAACAATGAGCAGTTCTTC. Protein: CASSLGTGVNNEQFF.

V usage is TRBV10-2 and J usage is TRBJ2-3; D is undetermined. The V gene lost 6 bases and the J gene lost 4 bases, with 11 bases spanning the gap. Per germline, CDR1 WSHSY and CDR2 SAAADI. There are 13 residues in the CDR3. The CDR3 DNA sequence: TGCGCCAGCAGGGGCTTAGGCTCAGATACGCAGTATTTT. Its protein product is CASRGLGSDTQYF.

This clonotype was detected only a few times. This sequence joins TRBV29-1 and TRBJ2-5, with D unresolved. V was trimmed by 1 base and J by 4 bases, leaving 13 bases between them. The germline V gene has CDR1 SQVTM and CDR2 ANQGSEA. The length of the CDR3 is 14 residues. CDR3 nucleotides: TGCAGCGTTGAAGGGTCGTGGGGAAGAGAGACCCAGTACTTC. As protein: CSVEGSWGRETQYF.

This clonotype occurred a few times. The chain has TRBV2 and TRBJ2-4, with 8 bases aligning to TRBD2. The V gene end was trimmed by 6 bases and the J gene end by 5 bases; junction bases not matched to a gene: 0. The germline V gene encodes CDR1 SNHLY and CDR2 FYNNEI. This CDR3 has 12 amino acids. This CDR3 is CASRLAENIQYF. The CDR3 nucleotides read TGTGCCAGCAGACTAGCGGAAAACATTCAGTACTTC.

V gene TRBV20-1 combines with J gene TRBJ2-7; no definite D call. Germline V gives CDR1 DFQATT, CDR2 SNEGSKA (reference sequence). V gave up 5 bases and J gave up 2 bases, with 7 bases separating them. This CDR3 has 11 residues. CDR3 region: CSAGRTYEQYF. The CDR3 DNA sequence: TGCAGTGCTGGACGGACCTACGAGCAGTACTTC.

This clonotype was detected a few times. The chain carries TRBV24-1 and TRBJ2-5, with a possible D match to TRBD1 (5 bases). The germline V gene has CDR1 KGHDR and CDR2 SFDVKD. V was trimmed by 4 bases and J by 4 bases, leaving 15 bases between them. The CDR3 length is 15 residues. The CDR3 DNA reads TGTGCCACCAGTGAAACCACTACAGGACGAGAGACCCAGTACTTC. Protein: CATSETTTGRETQYF.

This clonotype was seen only a few times. V usage is TRBV6-9 and J usage is TRBJ1-5; D is unclear. The CDR3 totals 12 residues. V lost 11 bases to trimming and J lost 2 bases, with 10 bases between them. The germline CDR1 and CDR2 sequences are MNHGY and SVAAGI. In DNA form, the CDR3 reads TGTGCCCCGGTACAAGGCAATCAGCCCCAGCATTTT. Translation gives CAPVQGNQPQHF.

This clonotype was found many times. The J gene is TRBJ2-4, the V gene TRBV15, with D perhaps given as TRBD1 or TRBD2 (5 bases each). The CDR3 spans 16 residues. The germline V gene encodes CDR1 LNHNV and CDR2 YYDKDF (reference sequence). Trimming took off 1 base at V and 2 bases at J, with 12 bases between the two ends. CDR3 sequence: CATSRAGRESKNIQYF. CDR3 nucleotides: TGTGCCACCAGCAGAGCGGGCAGGGAGTCCAAAAACATTCAGTACTTC.

This clonotype appeared a few times. V and J are TRBV7-9 and TRBJ2-7; 12 bases match TRBD2. In germline, CDR1 is SEHNR, CDR2 FQNEAQ (reference sequence). V lost 6 bases, J lost 3 bases, and 6 bases stayed unmatched. CDR3 length: 15 residues. The CDR3 loop is CASRPPGLAGYEQYF. CDR3 in DNA: TGTGCCAGCAGACCGCCGGGACTAGCGGGCTACGAGCAGTACTTC. Filled out from reference TRBV7-9 and TRBJ2-7, the complete variable domain reads DTGVSQNPRHKITKRGQNVTFRCDPISEHNRLYWYRQTLGQGPEFLTYFQNEAQLEKSRLLSDRFSAERPKGSFSTLEIQRTEQGDSAMYLCASRPPGLAGYEQYFGPGTRLTVT.

The chain couples TRBV12-3 or TRBV12-4 to TRBJ2-4, with a tentative D call TRBD1 (6 bases). Trimming stripped 5 bases from V and 4 bases from J, with 15 bases between. There are 15 residues in the CDR3. CDR3 sequence reads: CASSEPRTEKNIQYF. The CDR3 region has the DNA TGTGCCAGCAGTGAGCCTCGGACAGAGAAAAACATTCAGTACTTC.